Listed here are 18 T cell receptor beta chains from one sample, sequenced in a study of blood T cell repertoires in COVID-19 (dated by TCRdb to 2020 to 2021). The library was obtained by the immunoSEQ multiplex PCR assay. The source is immuneACCESS, and TCRdb retained only in-frame sequences with V and J called. Part of the clones is not carried over; for the studies checked, unresolved V genes explain less than half of this, and the remainder is unexplained. The sample table lists roughly 170,000 clones, roughly 86% of them with a count of one. Less than 3.5% of the sample is held by the ten biggest clonotypes. Material: peripheral blood. These TCRs come from a man aged 40-50 years with active or convalescent COVID-19.

The V gene is TRBV29-1, the J gene TRBJ2-2, with 7 bases lining up with TRBD2. Germline lookup yields CDR1 SQVTM and CDR2 ANQGSEA. The CDR3 consists of 13 residues. V gave up 4 bases and J gave up 11 bases; unmatched junction bases: 10. In DNA, the CDR3 is TGCAGCGTTGCGGCGGATCGCGGGGGAGAGCTGTTTTTT. This codes for CSVAADRGGELFF.

V and J are TRBV9 and TRBJ2-1; 8 bases are a match to TRBD2. This CDR3 comprises 16 residues. The germline CDR1 and CDR2 sequences are SGDLS and YYNGEE. Trimming at V came to 0 bases and at J to 4 bases, leaving 6 bases not matched to a gene. CDR3 protein: CASSVGGLAGYNEQFF. In nucleotides, the CDR3 is TGTGCCAGCAGCGTAGGTGGGCTAGCGGGTTACAATGAGCAGTTCTTC.

V gene TRBV9 combines with J gene TRBJ1-2; D is unclear. The CDR3 contains 14 residues. Per the germline V gene, CDR1 is SGDLS and CDR2 is YYNGEE. Trimming stripped 0 bases from V and 1 base from J, with 7 bases between. This chain's CDR3 is CASSVALVNYGYTF. The CDR3 DNA reads as TGTGCCAGCAGCGTAGCCCTAGTTAACTATGGCTACACCTTC.

The genes are TRBV7-2 and TRBJ2-3; 7 bases match TRBD2. Germline V gene lookup returns CDR1 SGHTA and CDR2 FQGNSA. The ends lost 5 bases at V and 6 bases at J; junction bases unmatched: 8. This CDR3 has 14 residues. CDR3 DNA sequence: TGTGCCAGCAGCCCACTCGGGGGGAAGGATACGCAGTATTTT. It specifies CASSPLGGKDTQYF.

The chain recombines TRBV11-2 with TRBJ2-7; 8 bases are shared with TRBD1. Trimming at V came to 8 bases and at J to 3 bases, leaving 9 bases not matched to a gene. This CDR3 is 14 amino acids long. Looked up from germline, CDR1 is SGHAT and CDR2 is FQNNGV. The CDR3 is CASDGGTGDYEQYF. CDR3 coding DNA: TGTGCCAGCGATGGGGGGACAGGAGACTACGAGCAGTACTTC.

The V and J genes are TRBV5-8 and TRBJ1-5; a possible D gene is TRBD1 (5 bases). The CDR3 sequence is 12 residues long. Looked up from germline, CDR1 is SGHTS and CDR2 is YDEGEE. Trimming shortened V by 2 bases and J by 6 bases, and 6 bases separated the two germline ends. The DNA for the CDR3 is TGTGCCAGCAGCTTAGGGGCTCAGCCCCAGCATTTT. Encoded protein: CASSLGAQPQHF.

CDR3 protein: CASSVDSSQETQYF. The CDR3 DNA sequence: TGTGCCAGCAGCGTAGATAGCAGCCAAGAGACCCAGTACTTC. V and J are TRBV9 and TRBJ2-5; D is unresolved. From germline, CDR1 is SGDLS and CDR2 YYNGEE. V lost 0 bases to trimming and J lost 1 base, with 7 bases between them. The CDR3 is made up of 14 amino acids.

The chain combines TRBV28 with TRBJ1-6, with 10 bases fitting TRBD1. Germline V gives CDR1 MDHEN, CDR2 SYDVKM. Trimming at V came to 5 bases and at J to 9 bases, leaving 4 bases not matched to a gene. CDR3 length: 14 amino acids. CDR3 in DNA: TGTGCCAGCAGTACCGACAGGGGGCTTTCACCCCTCCACTTT. Residues: CASSTDRGLSPLHF.

This rearrangement joins TRBV28 to TRBJ2-7, with 8 bases fitting TRBD2. This CDR3 has 14 residues. The J segment lost 6 bases and the V segment lost 8 bases, leaving 12 bases of the junction unmatched. The germline V gene has CDR1 MDHEN and CDR2 SYDVKM. This CDR3 is CASPPTGLDFEQYF. The CDR3 DNA reads TGTGCCAGCCCTCCTACGGGACTAGATTTCGAGCAGTACTTC.

The rearrangement joins TRBV25-1 to TRBJ1-2, with D possibly being TRBD1 (5 bases). Germline-derived CDR1 and CDR2 are MGHDK and SYGVNS. The CDR3 totals 12 residues. The V end was cut by 4 bases, the J end by 10 bases, with 13 bases between. The CDR3 loop reads CASSGLRQTYTF. In DNA, the CDR3 is TGTGCCAGCAGTGGGTTAAGACAGACCTACACCTTC.

This rearrangement joins TRBV6-5 to TRBJ2-1; D remains ambiguous. The CDR3 is 13 residues long. Germline values: CDR1 MNHEY, CDR2 SVGAGI. V lost 5 bases, J lost 8 bases, and 13 bases lay in between. CDR3 nucleotides: TGTGCCAGCAGTAGTATTTCGAGCCATGAGCAGTTCTTC. This codes for CASSSISSHEQFF.

The chain joins TRBV4-2 to TRBJ2-7, with 7 bases fitting TRBD1. Germline lookup yields CDR1 LGHNA and CDR2 YNFKEQ. J was trimmed by 5 bases and V by 1 base; bases with no gene match: 5. The CDR3 loop spans 14 amino acids. CDR3 amino acids: CASSQARQGHEQYF. The DNA of the CDR3 is TGTGCCAGCAGCCAAGCCCGACAGGGACACGAGCAGTACTTC.

The chain employs TRBV5-4 and TRBJ2-5; D is possibly TRBD1 (5 bases). Per germline, CDR1 SGHNT and CDR2 YYREEE (reference sequence). This CDR3 comprises 15 residues. The ends were cut back, 4 bases at V and 1 base at J, with 14 bases in the middle. The CDR3 here is CASSRDQQVQETQYF. Here the CDR3 DNA reads TGTGCCAGCAGCAGAGATCAACAGGTCCAAGAGACCCAGTACTTC.

CDR3 DNA sequence: TGTGCCATCACGGTGGGGCAGGGAGGCTATGGCTACACCTTC. Its protein is CAITVGQGGYGYTF. V and J are TRBV10-3 and TRBJ1-2, with D perhaps TRBD1 (5 bases). V lost 7 bases to trimming and J lost 4 bases, with 16 bases between them. Germline CDR1 is ENHRY and CDR2 is SYGVKD. CDR3 length: 14 residues.

The genes are TRBV7-9 and TRBJ1-1, with 10 bases matching TRBD1. Germline V gene data show CDR1 as SEHNR and CDR2 as FQNEAQ (reference sequence). The CDR3 length is 13 residues. The J segment lost 4 bases and the V segment lost 8 bases, leaving 4 bases of the junction unmatched. In DNA, the CDR3 is TGTGCCAGCCAGACAGGGGGCTTCACTGAAGCTTTCTTT. Its translation is CASQTGGFTEAFF.

This clone has a single count. The V gene is TRBV7-3, the J gene TRBJ2-3, with 8 bases lining up with TRBD2. Germline V lookup: CDR1 SGHTA, CDR2 FQGTGA. The CDR3 has 15 amino acids. V lost 2 bases, J lost 4 bases, and 5 bases stayed unmatched. The CDR3 here is CASSLSGSGADTQYF. The CDR3 bases are TGTGCCAGCAGCTTATCAGGTAGCGGGGCAGATACGCAGTATTTT.

The chain joins TRBV30 to TRBJ2-2; 7 positions match TRBD1. Trimming cost V 0 bases and J 5 bases; bases outside gene matches: 6. The CDR3 runs to 15 residues. CDR1 is GTSNPN and CDR2 is SVGIG in the germline V gene (reference sequence). CDR3 DNA: TGTGCCTGGAGTGTAAAGGAACAGGGGACCGGGGAGCTGTTTTTT. Its protein is CAWSVKEQGTGELFF.

CDR3: CASMLDIGQEKLFF. The CDR3 DNA reads as TGCGCCAGCATGTTAGATATTGGGCAAGAAAAACTGTTTTTT. The V call is TRBV5-1, the J call TRBJ1-4; D is unclear. Trimming pared 6 bases from V and 8 bases from J, leaving 17 bases between. The length of the CDR3 is 14 residues. Germline loops: CDR1 SGHRS, CDR2 YFSETQ.